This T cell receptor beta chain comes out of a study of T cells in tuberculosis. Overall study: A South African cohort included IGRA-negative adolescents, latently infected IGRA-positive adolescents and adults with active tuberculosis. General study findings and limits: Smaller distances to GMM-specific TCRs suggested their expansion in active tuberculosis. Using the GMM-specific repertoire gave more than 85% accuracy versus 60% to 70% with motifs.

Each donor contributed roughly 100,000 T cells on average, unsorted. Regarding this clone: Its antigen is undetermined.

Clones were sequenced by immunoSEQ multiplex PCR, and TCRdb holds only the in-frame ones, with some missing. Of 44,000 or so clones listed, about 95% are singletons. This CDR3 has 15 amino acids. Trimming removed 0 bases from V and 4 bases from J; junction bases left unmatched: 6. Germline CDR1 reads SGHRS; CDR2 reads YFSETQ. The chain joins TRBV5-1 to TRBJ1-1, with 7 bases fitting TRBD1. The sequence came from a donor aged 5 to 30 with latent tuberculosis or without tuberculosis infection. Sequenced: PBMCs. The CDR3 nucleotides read TGCGCCAGCAGCTTGGTACCAGGGGGTAGCACTGAAGCTTTCTTT. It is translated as CASSLVPGGSTEAFF.